The clone carrying this T cell receptor (beta chain) has only a few counts. The antigen is undetermined. V lost 2 bases, J lost 6 bases, and 6 bases stayed unmatched. CDR1 and CDR2 (germline): SGHNT, YYREEE (reference sequence). This CDR3 comprises 16 residues. This specimen comes from a study of cytomegalovirus exposure and HLA in healthy donors. Study results and limitations: Apparent HLA restriction characterized most CMV-associated TCR beta chains in a later analysis. Reports described diagnosis of cytomegalovirus status by the classifier as highly specific and sensitive. The CMV antigen specificity of a few CMV-associated chains was confirmed through in vitro analysis.

The PCR had 60 Vbeta and 13 Jbeta primers. Assay used: immunoSEQ multiplex PCR; TCRdb lists only in-frame clones, some missing. This sample carries 150,000 to 200,000 clones, approximately 79% of them seen once, and the ten largest clones take about 0.91%. The source of this sequence is a woman aged 50 to 60 in good health and CMV-seropositive. Specimen: PBMCs. The V and J genes are TRBV5-4 and TRBJ1-6; 9 bases line up with TRBD1. CDR3 loop: CASSFGQGQSNSPLHF. The DNA of the CDR3 is TGTGCCAGCAGCTTTGGACAGGGGCAGAGTAATTCACCCCTCCACTTT.